The 18 T cell receptor beta chains given below trace back to one sample, sequenced in a study of CD8 T cells in ankylosing spondylitis. Broader study findings: Several highly homologous variants formed a TCR beta motif that appeared characteristic of ankylosing spondylitis blood.

For these TCRs, the target antigens are not known. TCRdb re-derived calls from the 5' RACE reads in MiXCR, one entry per CDR3 protein. This table has 700,000 to 1,000,000 distinct CDR3 sequences, about an eighth appearing once. What was sequenced was blood, either unsorted or a sorted T cell fraction (not recorded which). These receptors originate from a male donor with ankylosing spondylitis.

J is TRBJ1-4 and V is TRBV4-1; 8 bases line up with TRBD1. CDR3 length: 16 residues. Unmatched junction bases numbered 8, after V lost 1 base and J lost 7 bases. The germline CDR1 and CDR2 sequences are MGHRA and YSYEKL. The CDR3 region has the DNA TGCGCCAGCAGCCAAGGGCGCGGACAGGGAACTGAAAAACTGTTTTTT. Residues: CASSQGRGQGTEKLFF.

The chain is built from TRBV19 and TRBJ2-3; D possibly corresponds to TRBD2 (6 bases). The V end was cut by 6 bases, the J end by 11 bases, with 15 bases between. Germline values: CDR1 LNHDA, CDR2 SQIVND (reference sequence). The length of the CDR3 is 12 residues. DNA for the CDR3: TGTGCCAGTAGCCCCCACGCGGGGAAGCAGTATTTT. Its translation is CASSPHAGKQYF.

The chain has TRBV18 and TRBJ2-5, with D tentatively TRBD2 (5 bases). The ends were cut back, 0 bases at V and 2 bases at J, with 10 bases in the middle. CDR3 length: 15 residues. Germline V gene lookup returns CDR1 KGHSH and CDR2 LQKENI. In nucleotides, the CDR3 is TGTGCCAGCTCACCACCCGAGGGCGCTCAAGAGACCCAGTACTTC. The encoded protein is CASSPPEGAQETQYF.

This clonotype was recorded at least ten times. The V and J genes are TRBV5-1 and TRBJ2-7, with 10 bases that match TRBD2. The trim removed 6 bases at V and 5 bases at J, leaving 8 bases unmatched. CDR1 and CDR2 from the germline V gene are SGHRS and YFSETQ. CDR3 length: 14 residues. The CDR3 DNA is TGCGCCAGCACTAGGGGACTAGCGACGGACGAGCAGTACTTC. This encodes CASTRGLATDEQYF.

The V call is TRBV6-1, the J call TRBJ1-4, with TRBD1 identical over 7 bases. V gave up 6 bases and J gave up 8 bases; unmatched junction bases: 12. Germline assignment: CDR1 MNHNS and CDR2 SASEGT. CDR3 length: 15 amino acids. The CDR3 region has the DNA TGTGCCAGCAGGAACCGACAGGGTGGAGGAGAAAAACTGTTTTTT. This gives the protein CASRNRQGGGEKLFF.

This clonotype has a count of ten or more. The chain joins TRBV29-1 to TRBJ1-2, with D tentatively TRBD1 (5 bases). Germline V gene data show CDR1 as SQVTM and CDR2 as ANQGSEA. V was trimmed by 4 bases and J by 4 bases, leaving 19 bases between them. CDR3 size: 15 residues. CDR3 region: CSVGGSDSRPYGYTF. The CDR3 DNA sequence: TGCAGCGTTGGGGGGAGCGACTCCCGCCCCTATGGCTACACCTTC. Full variable domain (remainder filled in from reference TRBV29-1 and TRBJ1-2): SAVISQKPSRDICQRGTSLTIQCQVDSQVTMMFWYRQQPGQSLTLIATANQGSEATYESGFVIDKFPISRPNLTFSTLTVSNMSPEDSSIYLCSVGGSDSRPYGYTFGSGTRLTVV.

This clonotype was seen repeatedly, ten times or more. V gene TRBV20-1 combines with J gene TRBJ2-7; D gene ambiguous. Germline V gives CDR1 DFQATT, CDR2 SNEGSKA (reference sequence). The germline V and J ends were trimmed by 3 bases and 6 bases, with 15 bases remaining between them. This CDR3 has 13 residues. This CDR3 reads CSASWHESGEQYF. The CDR3 DNA reads TGCAGTGCTAGTTGGCACGAATCGGGCGAGCAGTACTTC.

This clonotype has more than one count but fewer than ten. The chain uses TRBV5-1 and TRBJ2-2; D tentatively reads TRBD1 or TRBD2 (5 bases each). V lost 2 bases and J lost 1, with 12 bases in between. This CDR3 is built from 16 residues. Per germline, CDR1 SGHRS and CDR2 YFSETQ. For the CDR3, the DNA is TGCGCCAGCAGCTTCCGGGGCGCGGGGAACACCGGGGAGCTGTTTTTT. This gives the protein CASSFRGAGNTGELFF.

This chain uses TRBV20-1 with TRBJ1-2, with D possibly matching TRBD1 (6 bases). Trimming left V 1 base short and J 7 bases short, with 13 bases between. The CDR3 sequence is 13 residues long. Germline V gives CDR1 DFQATT, CDR2 SNEGSKA (reference sequence). The CDR3 DNA reads TGCAGTGCTAGAGCTGGGGGGCTCTCTGGCTACACCTTC. Its protein product is CSARAGGLSGYTF.

Only a few counts were recorded for this clonotype. The chain joins TRBV11-2 to TRBJ2-3; 7 nucleotides agree with TRBD2. The V gene's germline CDR1 is SGHAT and CDR2 FQNNGV. V lost 1 base to trimming and J lost 3 bases; unmatched junction nucleotides: 7. CDR3 length equals 16 residues. CDR3 protein: CASSLAGRGRTDTQYF. In DNA, the CDR3 is TGTGCCAGCAGCTTAGCAGGGAGGGGAAGAACAGATACGCAGTATTTT.

This sequence joins TRBV6-5 and TRBJ2-3; D is possibly TRBD1 (5 bases). Germline V gene data show CDR1 as MNHEY and CDR2 as SVGAGI. Trimming removed 6 bases at V and 8 bases at J, with 12 bases between. The CDR3 is 12 residues long. CDR3 nucleotide sequence: TGTGCCAGCAGCTCCCCCCAGGGTACGCAGTATTTT. It codes for CASSSPQGTQYF.

This chain uses TRBV7-2 with TRBJ2-3, with a tentative D call TRBD2 (7 bases). This CDR3 spans 15 amino acids. V dropped 1 base and J dropped 5 bases, with 13 bases sitting between them. Germline V CDR1 and CDR2: SGHTA, FQGNSA. This CDR3 reads CASSLVWGGIDTQYF. For the CDR3, the DNA is TGTGCCAGCAGCTTAGTTTGGGGGGGCATAGATACGCAGTATTTT.

This clonotype was found a few times. This chain links TRBV6-2 or TRBV6-3 with TRBJ2-3; D gene unclear. The V and J ends lost 7 bases and 4 bases respectively, with 9 bases between them. Germline V gives CDR1 MNHEY, CDR2 SVGEGT. The CDR3 spans 12 residues. CDR3 sequence: CASNRRADTQYF. The CDR3 DNA follows: TGTGCCAGCAATCGTAGGGCAGATACGCAGTATTTT.

The table lists this clonotype with a few counts. This chain connects TRBV7-8 to TRBJ2-7; D remains unclear. CDR1 SGHVS and CDR2 FQNEAQ come from the germline V gene. The ends were cut back, 4 bases at V and 0 bases at J, with 10 bases in the middle. The CDR3 runs to 14 residues. This CDR3 reads CASSSGSFSYEQYF. For the CDR3, the DNA is TGTGCCAGCAGCTCCGGGTCCTTCTCCTACGAGCAGTACTTC.

This clonotype turned up a few times. This chain connects TRBV24-1 to TRBJ2-1; 8 positions match TRBD1. There are 15 residues in the CDR3. J lost 2 bases, V lost 4 bases, and 3 bases had no gene match. Germline V lookup: CDR1 KGHDR, CDR2 SFDVKD. DNA of the CDR3: TGTGCCACCAGTGACTTGACAGGGGCCTACAATGAGCAGTTCTTC. Translation gives CATSDLTGAYNEQFF.

Ten or more counts support this clonotype. This chain links TRBV29-1 with TRBJ2-1, with 7 positions matching TRBD1. The CDR3 consists of 13 residues. The V and J ends lost 5 bases and 5 bases, in that order; junction bases with no gene match: 6. Germline values: CDR1 SQVTM, CDR2 ANQGSEA. In nucleotides, the CDR3 is TGCAGCGTTTCAGGACAGGATAACAATGAGCAGTTCTTC. Encoded protein: CSVSGQDNNEQFF.

The J gene is TRBJ2-5, the V gene TRBV7-2; possible D gene TRBD2, 6 bases. The CDR3 has 15 residues. V lost 5 bases and J 1 base, leaving 14 bases between the germline ends. In germline, CDR1 is SGHTA, CDR2 FQGNSA. The CDR3 loop reads CASSPGASVQETQYF. CDR3 DNA sequence: TGTGCCAGCAGCCCCGGTGCTAGCGTCCAAGAGACCCAGTACTTC.

In nucleotides, the CDR3 is TGTGCCACCAGCAGCCAAAGGACTAGCGGAGGTAGATCCTACGAGCAGTACTTC. Translated: CATSSQRTSGGRSYEQYF. The chain employs TRBV15 and TRBJ2-7, with 10 bases matching TRBD2. The CDR3 runs 18 residues. The V and J ends lost 3 bases and 1 base, in that order; junction bases with no gene match: 12. CDR1 and CDR2 (germline): LNHNV, YYDKDF (reference sequence).